The rows below give T cell receptor beta chains drawn from one sample of a study of Ad26.COV2.S vaccination and SARS-CoV-2 variants. Using immunoSEQ multiplex PCR, the repertoire was profiled, and TCRdb retains in-frame clones only, with some absent. The table records about 680,000 clones, about 90% of them present only once. The sample consisted of peripheral blood, taken in a trial of Ad26.COV2.S vaccine versus placebo. Every receptor here comes from a person aged 18-60 years who received the Ad26.COV2.S COVID-19 vaccine or a placebo. The CDR3 runs from the conserved cysteine through the conserved F or W. Each record gives: J gene, V gene, CDR3 protein.

>TRBJ1-1|TRBV5-1
CASSTGTGDTEAFF
>TRBJ1-5|TRBV7-2
CASSPDRGPNQPQHF
>TRBJ2-3|TRBV11-2
CASSLDPFQGDTQYF
>TRBJ2-5|TRBV24-1
CATSDQNPRETQYF
>TRBJ1-4|TRBV18
CASSPDRLATNEKLFF
>TRBJ2-1|TRBV23-1
CASSQSHKKSGDSSYNEQFF
>TRBJ1-2|TRBV20-1
CSASQWGGYTF
>TRBJ2-1|TRBV25-1
CASSAFGAGGYNEQFF
>TRBJ2-1|TRBV10-3
CAISQSEQGRAGGYNEQFF
>TRBJ2-5|TRBV7-2
CASRKQETQYF
>TRBJ1-4|TRBV15
CATSGRDSTFEKLFF
>TRBJ2-1|TRBV19
CASSPGLAGSNEQFF
>TRBJ2-1|TRBV10-2
CASSGAGTSDPYNEQFF
>TRBJ1-1|TRBV6-5
CASSLTGVGTEAFF
>TRBJ1-1|TRBV19
CASSQGLEAWDTEAFF
>TRBJ2-1|TRBV6-2/TRBV6-3
CASSYSGTSGGPYNEQFF
>TRBJ1-1|TRBV9
CASSASPDTEAFF
>TRBJ2-1|TRBV11-3
CASSLGGTSYNEQFF
>TRBJ2-7|TRBV7-9
CASSLAKGEQYF
>TRBJ2-7|TRBV11-2
CASSLGGVGYEQYF
>TRBJ1-1|TRBV25-1
CASRPRAANTEAFF
>TRBJ2-3|TRBV7-9
CASSLPPGQGATDTQYF
>TRBJ2-1|TRBV7-8
CASSSEPQGALEQFF
>TRBJ2-2|TRBV19
CASNQGSANTGELFF
>TRBJ1-1|TRBV10-3
CAISPGQGEAFF
>TRBJ1-5|TRBV19
CASRSTGGDQPQHF
>TRBJ1-2|TRBV5-4
CASSLAGGGFYGYTF
>TRBJ1-3|TRBV5-6
CASSLSGGNYGTIYF
>TRBJ1-2|TRBV3-1/TRBV3-2
CASSQEGGDGYTF
>TRBJ2-1|TRBV2
CATKRASGNYNEQFF
>TRBJ1-1|TRBV25-1
CASSPPGNTEAFF
>TRBJ2-3|TRBV5-1
CASSPEGTGRTDTQYF
>TRBJ2-2|TRBV15
CATSRESPNTGELFF
>TRBJ1-2|TRBV30
CAWSVRGRDGYTF
>TRBJ2-1|TRBV29-1
CSVPSSVNEQFF
>TRBJ1-4|TRBV6-2/TRBV6-3
CASSYPGARYEKLFF
>TRBJ2-3|TRBV7-9
CASSTQLAGGSDTQYF
>TRBJ2-3|TRBV6-2/TRBV6-3
CASSSAYSTDTQYF
>TRBJ2-1|TRBV24-1
CATAAPGLQNEQFF
>TRBJ2-2|TRBV18
CASSPADTGELFF
>TRBJ1-5|TRBV7-2
CASSFGSNQPQHF
>TRBJ1-1|TRBV18
CASSVGQNTEAFF
>TRBJ1-1|TRBV7-2
CASSLSRGWSNTEAFF
>TRBJ1-6|TRBV6-5
CASRARQGGNSPLHF
>TRBJ2-2|TRBV9
CASSKGLAGANTGELFF
>TRBJ2-7|TRBV27
CASSPTGQGTYEQYF